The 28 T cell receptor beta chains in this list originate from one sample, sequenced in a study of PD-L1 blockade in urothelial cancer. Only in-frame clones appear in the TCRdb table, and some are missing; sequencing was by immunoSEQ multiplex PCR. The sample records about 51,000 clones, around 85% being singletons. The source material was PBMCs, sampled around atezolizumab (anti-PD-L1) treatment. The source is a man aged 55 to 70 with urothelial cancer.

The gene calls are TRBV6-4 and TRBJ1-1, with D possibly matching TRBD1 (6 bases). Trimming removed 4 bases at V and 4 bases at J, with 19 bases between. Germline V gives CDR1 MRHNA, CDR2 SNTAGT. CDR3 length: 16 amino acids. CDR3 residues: CASSAGAGGGFTEAFF. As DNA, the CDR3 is TGTGCCAGCAGTGCCGGCGCGGGGGGCGGTTTCACTGAAGCTTTCTTT.

CDR3 coding DNA: TGCGCCAGCAGCCCTCAGGTAGGATTCTCCTACGAGCAGTACTTC. Its translation is CASSPQVGFSYEQYF. J is TRBJ2-7 and V is TRBV5-1; unclear D gene. Trimming cost V 4 bases and J 0 bases, with 14 bases left between them. The CDR3 is made up of 15 amino acids. CDR1 is SGHRS and CDR2 is YFSETQ in the germline V gene.

CDR3 amino acids: CASSPDNEQFF. The CDR3 DNA follows: TGTGCCAGCAGCCCAGACAATGAGCAGTTCTTC. The chain joins TRBV7-9 to TRBJ2-1; no definite D call. The CDR3 runs to 11 residues. The germline V and J ends were trimmed by 5 bases and 5 bases, with 4 bases remaining between them. Looked up from germline, CDR1 is SEHNR and CDR2 is FQNEAQ (reference sequence).

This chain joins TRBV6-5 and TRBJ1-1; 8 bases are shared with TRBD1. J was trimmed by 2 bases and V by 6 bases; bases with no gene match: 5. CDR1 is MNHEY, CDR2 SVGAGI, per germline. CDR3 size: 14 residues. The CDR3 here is CASRLTGGNTEAFF. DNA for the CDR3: TGTGCCAGCAGGCTTACAGGGGGAAACACTGAAGCTTTCTTT.

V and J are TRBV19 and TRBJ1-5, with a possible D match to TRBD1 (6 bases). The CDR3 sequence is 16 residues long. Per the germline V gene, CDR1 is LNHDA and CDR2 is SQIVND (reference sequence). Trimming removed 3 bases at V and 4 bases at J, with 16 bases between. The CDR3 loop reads CASSISRGAGNQPQHF. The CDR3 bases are TGTGCCAGTAGTATCTCCAGGGGCGCAGGAAATCAGCCCCAGCATTTT.

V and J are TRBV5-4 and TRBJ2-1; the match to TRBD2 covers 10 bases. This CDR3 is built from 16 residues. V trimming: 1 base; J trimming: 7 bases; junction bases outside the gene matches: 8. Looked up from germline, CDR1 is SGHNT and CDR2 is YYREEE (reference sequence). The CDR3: CASSLPGLAGVNEQFF. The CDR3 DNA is TGTGCCAGCAGCTTGCCAGGGCTAGCGGGAGTTAATGAGCAGTTCTTC.

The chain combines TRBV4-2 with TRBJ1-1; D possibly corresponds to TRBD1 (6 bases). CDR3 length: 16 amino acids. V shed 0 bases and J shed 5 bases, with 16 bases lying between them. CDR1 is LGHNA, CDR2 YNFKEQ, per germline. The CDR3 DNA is TGTGCCAGCAGCCAAGAGGGTGGGGGGGGCTTGACTGAAGCTTTCTTT. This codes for CASSQEGGGGLTEAFF.

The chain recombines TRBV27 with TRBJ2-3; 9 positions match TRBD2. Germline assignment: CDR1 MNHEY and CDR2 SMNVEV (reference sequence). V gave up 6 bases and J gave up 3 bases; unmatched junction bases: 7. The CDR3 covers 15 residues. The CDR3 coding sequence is TGTGCCAGCAGAATGAATAGCGGGAGAACAGATACGCAGTATTTT. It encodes CASRMNSGRTDTQYF.

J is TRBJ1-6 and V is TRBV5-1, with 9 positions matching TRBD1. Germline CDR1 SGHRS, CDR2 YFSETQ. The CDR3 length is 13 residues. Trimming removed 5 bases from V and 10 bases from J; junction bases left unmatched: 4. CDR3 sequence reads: CASRDRGGSPLHF. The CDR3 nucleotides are TGCGCCAGCAGAGACAGGGGGGGATCACCCCTCCACTTT.

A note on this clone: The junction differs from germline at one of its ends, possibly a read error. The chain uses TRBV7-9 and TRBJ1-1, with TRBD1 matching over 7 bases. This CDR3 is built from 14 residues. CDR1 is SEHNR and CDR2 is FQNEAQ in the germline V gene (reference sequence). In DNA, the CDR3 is TGTGCCAGCAGGACCGACAGGGTGAATACTGAAGCTTTCTTT. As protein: CASRTDRVNTEAFF.

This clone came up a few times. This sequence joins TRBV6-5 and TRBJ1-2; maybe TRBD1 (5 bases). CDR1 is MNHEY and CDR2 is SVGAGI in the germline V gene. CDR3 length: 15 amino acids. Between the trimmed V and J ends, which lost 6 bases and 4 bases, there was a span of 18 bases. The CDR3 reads CASRPSVGGTYGYTF. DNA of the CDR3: TGTGCCAGCAGACCAAGTGTTGGGGGGACCTATGGCTACACCTTC.

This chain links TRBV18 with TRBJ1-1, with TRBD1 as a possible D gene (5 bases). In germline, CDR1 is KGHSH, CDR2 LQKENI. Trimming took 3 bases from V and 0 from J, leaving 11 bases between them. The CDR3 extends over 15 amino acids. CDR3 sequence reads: CASSPSTVLNTEAFF. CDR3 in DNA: TGTGCCAGCTCACCTTCGACAGTCTTGAACACTGAAGCTTTCTTT.

CDR3 sequence: CASSGQGSYEQYF. The CDR3 bases are TGTGCCAGTAGCGGACAGGGGAGCTACGAGCAGTACTTC. V is TRBV19 and J is TRBJ2-7, with 9 bases lining up with TRBD1. The CDR3 totals 13 residues. Trimming at V came to 6 bases and at J to 3 bases, leaving 3 bases not matched to a gene. CDR1 LNHDA and CDR2 SQIVND come from the germline V gene (reference sequence).

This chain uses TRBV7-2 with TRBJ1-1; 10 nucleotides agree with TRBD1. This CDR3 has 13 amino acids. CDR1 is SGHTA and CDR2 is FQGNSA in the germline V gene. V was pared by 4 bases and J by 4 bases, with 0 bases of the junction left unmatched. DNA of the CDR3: TGTGCCAGCAGCTGGACAGGGGGCACTGAAGCTTTCTTT. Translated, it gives CASSWTGGTEAFF.

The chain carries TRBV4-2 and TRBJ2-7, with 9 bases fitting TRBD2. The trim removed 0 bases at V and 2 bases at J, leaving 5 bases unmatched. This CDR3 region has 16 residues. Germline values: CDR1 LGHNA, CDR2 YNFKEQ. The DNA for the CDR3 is TGTGCCAGCAGCCAAGATCCCCTAGCGGGACCCTACGAGCAGTACTTC. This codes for CASSQDPLAGPYEQYF.

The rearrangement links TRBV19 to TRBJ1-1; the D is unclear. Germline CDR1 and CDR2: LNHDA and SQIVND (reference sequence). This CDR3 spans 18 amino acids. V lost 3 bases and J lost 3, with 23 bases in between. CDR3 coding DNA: TGTGCCAGTAGTATCCCGGGATACATCTACTTGCGAGACACTGAAGCTTTCTTT. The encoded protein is CASSIPGYIYLRDTEAFF.

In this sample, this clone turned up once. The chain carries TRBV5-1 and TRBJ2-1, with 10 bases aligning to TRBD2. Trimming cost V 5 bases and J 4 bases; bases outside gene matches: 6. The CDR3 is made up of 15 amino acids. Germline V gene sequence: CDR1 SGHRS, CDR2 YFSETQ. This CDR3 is CASRVSGGGYNEQFF. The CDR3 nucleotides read TGCGCCAGCAGAGTAAGCGGGGGGGGATACAATGAGCAGTTCTTC.

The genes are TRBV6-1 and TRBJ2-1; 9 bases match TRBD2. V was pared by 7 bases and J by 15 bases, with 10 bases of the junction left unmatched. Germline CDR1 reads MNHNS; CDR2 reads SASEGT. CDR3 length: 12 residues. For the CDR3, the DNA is TGTGCCAGCACCGCGACAGCGGGAGGTCTGTTCTTC. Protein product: CASTATAGGLFF.

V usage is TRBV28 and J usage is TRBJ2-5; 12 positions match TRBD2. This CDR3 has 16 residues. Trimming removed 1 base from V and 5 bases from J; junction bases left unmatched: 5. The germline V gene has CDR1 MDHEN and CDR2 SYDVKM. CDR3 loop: CASSLSTSGSTETQYF. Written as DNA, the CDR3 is TGTGCCAGCAGTTTATCGACTAGCGGGAGTACGGAGACCCAGTACTTC.

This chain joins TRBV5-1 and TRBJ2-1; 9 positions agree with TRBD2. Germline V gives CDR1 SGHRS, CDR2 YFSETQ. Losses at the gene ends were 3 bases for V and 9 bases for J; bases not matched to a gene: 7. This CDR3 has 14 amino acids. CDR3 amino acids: CASSYGSGRGEQFF. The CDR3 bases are TGCGCCAGCAGCTACGGTAGCGGGAGAGGTGAGCAGTTCTTC.

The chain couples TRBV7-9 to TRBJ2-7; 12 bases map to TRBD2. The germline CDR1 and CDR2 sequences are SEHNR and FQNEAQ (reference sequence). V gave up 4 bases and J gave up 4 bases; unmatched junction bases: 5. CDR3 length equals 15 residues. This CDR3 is CASSSITSGRYEQYF. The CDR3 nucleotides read TGTGCCAGCAGCTCCATTACTAGCGGGAGGTACGAGCAGTACTTC.

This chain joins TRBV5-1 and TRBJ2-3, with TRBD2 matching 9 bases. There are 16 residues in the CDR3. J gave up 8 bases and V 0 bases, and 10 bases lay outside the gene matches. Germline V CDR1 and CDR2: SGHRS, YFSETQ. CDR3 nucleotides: TGCGCCAGCAGCTTGGAAGGGACTAGCTCCCCCGGTACGCAGTATTTT. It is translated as CASSLEGTSSPGTQYF.

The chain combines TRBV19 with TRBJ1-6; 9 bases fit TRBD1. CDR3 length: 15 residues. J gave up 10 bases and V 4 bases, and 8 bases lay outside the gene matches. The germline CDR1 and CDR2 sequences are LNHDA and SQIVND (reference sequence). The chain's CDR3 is CASSSPGQGGSPLHF. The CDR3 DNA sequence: TGTGCCAGTAGTAGTCCGGGACAGGGTGGATCACCCCTCCACTTT. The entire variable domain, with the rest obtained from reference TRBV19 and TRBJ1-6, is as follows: DGGITQSPKYLFRKEGQNVTLSCEQNLNHDAMYWYRQDPGQGLRLIYYSQIVNDFQKGDIAEGYSVSREKKESFPLTVTSAQKNPTAFYLCASSSPGQGGSPLHFGNGTRLTVT.

CDR3 nucleotide sequence: TGTGCCAGTAACAGGGACCCCGGGGAGCTGTTTTTT. As protein: CASNRDPGELFF. V is TRBV19 and J is TRBJ2-2; tentatively, D is TRBD1 (6 bases). Looked up from germline, CDR1 is LNHDA and CDR2 is SQIVND (reference sequence). Between the trimmed V and J ends, which lost 7 bases and 6 bases, there was a span of 9 bases. CDR3 length: 12 residues.

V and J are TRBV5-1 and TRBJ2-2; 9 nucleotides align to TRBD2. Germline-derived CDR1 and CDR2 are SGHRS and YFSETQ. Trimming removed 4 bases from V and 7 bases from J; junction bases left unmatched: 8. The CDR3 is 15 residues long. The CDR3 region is CASSPRDSGGGELFF. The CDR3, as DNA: TGCGCCAGCAGCCCCCGGGATAGCGGGGGCGGGGAGCTGTTTTTT. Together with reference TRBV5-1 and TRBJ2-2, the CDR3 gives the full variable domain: KAGVTQTPRYLIKTRGQQVTLSCSPISGHRSVSWYQQTPGQGLQFLFEYFSETQRNKGNFPGRFSGRQFSNSRSEMNVSTLELGDSALYLCASSPRDSGGGELFFGEGSRLTVL.

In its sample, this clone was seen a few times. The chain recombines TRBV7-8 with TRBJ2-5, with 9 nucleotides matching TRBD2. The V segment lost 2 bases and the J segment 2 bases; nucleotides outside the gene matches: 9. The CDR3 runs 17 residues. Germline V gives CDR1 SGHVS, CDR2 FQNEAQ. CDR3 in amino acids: CASSLTAAGGRQETQYF. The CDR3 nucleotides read TGTGCCAGCAGCTTAACCGCGGCGGGGGGGAGGCAAGAGACCCAGTACTTC.

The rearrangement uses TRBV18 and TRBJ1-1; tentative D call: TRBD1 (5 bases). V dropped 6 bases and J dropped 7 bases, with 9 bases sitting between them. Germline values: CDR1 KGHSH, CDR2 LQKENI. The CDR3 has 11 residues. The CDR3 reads CASSEGFEAFF. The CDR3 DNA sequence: TGTGCCAGCTCGGAGGGGTTTGAAGCTTTCTTT.

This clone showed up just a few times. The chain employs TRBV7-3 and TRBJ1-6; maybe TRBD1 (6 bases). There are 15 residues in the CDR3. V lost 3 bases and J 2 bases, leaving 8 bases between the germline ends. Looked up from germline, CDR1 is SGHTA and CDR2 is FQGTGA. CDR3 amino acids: CASSFSGAYNSPLHF. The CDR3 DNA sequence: TGTGCCAGCAGCTTCTCAGGGGCCTATAATTCACCCCTCCACTTT.